This TCR beta chain originates from a study of cytomegalovirus exposure and HLA in healthy donors. Study information: There were fewer than 130 million unique TCR beta sequences, drawn from 180 million or so T cells, in an earlier analysis.

PCR was performed using 60 Vbeta and 13 Jbeta primers. In the authors' methods: In a later analysis, of tens of millions of unique beta chains, roughly 11 million appeared in at least two donors. Method: immunoSEQ multiplex PCR; TCRdb's copy keeps in-frame clones and lacks some. V and J calls and clone size are given by that table; D and trimming were obtained from the DNA. The data contain about 110,000 clones, roughly 15% of them singletons. In this sample, this clone turned up a few times. Antigen: not known. The V gene lost 4 bases and the J gene lost 2 bases, with 3 bases spanning the gap. Germline-derived CDR1 and CDR2 are SGHRS and YFSETQ. The length of the CDR3 is 11 residues. Study findings and constraints: The study put some 160 TCR beta chains on its list as cytomegalovirus-associated.

The sequencing sample was made of PBMCs. This TCR was sampled from a female donor in good health and CMV-seronegative. The V and J genes are TRBV5-1 and TRBJ2-5; unclear D gene. The DNA of the CDR3 is TGCGCCAGCAGCGTACAAGAGACCCAGTACTTC. This translates into CASSVQETQYF. The variable domain in full, with the rest retrieved from reference TRBV5-1 and TRBJ2-5, is KAGVTQTPRYLIKTRGQQVTLSCSPISGHRSVSWYQQTPGQGLQFLFEYFSETQRNKGNFPGRFSGRQFSNSRSEMNVSTLELGDSALYLCASSVQETQYFGPGTRLLVL.